This entry lists 14 T cell receptor beta chains sequenced from one sample in a study of blood T cell repertoires in COVID-19. Some clones are missing from TCRdb's copy, which holds only in-frame ones; the method was immunoSEQ multiplex PCR. Of hundreds of thousands of clones listed, 86% are singletons. Input material: peripheral blood. The receptors here all came from a woman aged 25 to 39 who had recovered from COVID-19.

This clone was detected a few times. This rearrangement joins TRBV5-1 to TRBJ1-2, with D maybe TRBD1 (6 bases). The CDR3 extends over 15 amino acids. V was cut by 1 base and J by 4 bases, with 14 bases left in between. CDR1 SGHRS and CDR2 YFSETQ come from the germline V gene. CDR3 nucleotides: TGCGCCAGCAGCTTGACCGAAACAGGGCCCTATGGCTACACCTTC. Protein sequence: CASSLTETGPYGYTF.

The chain couples TRBV18 to TRBJ1-4; D is ambiguous. Germline values: CDR1 KGHSH, CDR2 LQKENI. The V and J ends lost 5 bases and 0 bases respectively, with 10 bases between them. This CDR3 comprises 15 residues. The CDR3 here is CASSIEVATNEKLFF. The CDR3 coding sequence is TGTGCCAGCTCAATTGAGGTTGCAACTAATGAAAAACTGTTTTTT.

This clone was counted between two and nine times. The chain joins TRBV2 to TRBJ2-3; 12 bases match TRBD2. Trimming cost V 8 bases and J 8 bases; bases outside gene matches: 8. CDR1 and CDR2 (germline): SNHLY, FYNNEI. The CDR3 extends over 14 amino acids. The CDR3 region has the DNA TGTGCCAGCTGCCCTAGCGGGGGGGCAGTTACGCAGTATTTT. This sequence encodes CASCPSGGAVTQYF.

The chain is built from TRBV6-5 and TRBJ2-5, with 8 bases aligning to TRBD2. V lost 6 bases and J lost 5; bases outside the gene matches: 5. CDR1 and CDR2 (germline): MNHEY, SVGAGI. The CDR3 extends over 13 amino acids. This CDR3 reads CASSAGGGETQYF. In nucleotides, the CDR3 is TGTGCCAGCAGCGCGGGGGGTGGTGAGACCCAGTACTTC.

This rearrangement joins TRBV19 to TRBJ1-5; D might be TRBD1 (5 bases). Germline assignment: CDR1 LNHDA and CDR2 SQIVND (reference sequence). The V gene lost 3 bases and the J gene lost 1 base, with 13 bases spanning the gap. The CDR3 consists of 16 residues. CDR3 coding DNA: TGTGCCAGTAGTATGGGCAGGGCTTACAGCAATCAGCCCCAGCATTTT. Its protein is CASSMGRAYSNQPQHF.

This rearrangement joins TRBV29-1 to TRBJ1-5; D is perhaps TRBD1 (6 bases). V was pared by 6 bases and J by 4 bases, with 16 bases between. Germline V lookup: CDR1 SQVTM, CDR2 ANQGSEA. This CDR3 is built from 14 residues. The CDR3 loop reads CSVSQGSGNQPQHF. CDR3 nucleotide sequence: TGCAGCGTGTCGCAGGGGTCAGGGAATCAGCCCCAGCATTTT.

This clone was observed a single time. The gene calls are TRBV6-6 and TRBJ1-2; TRBD1 is a possible D gene (6 bases). Trimming pared 6 bases from V and 4 bases from J, leaving 15 bases between. CDR1 MNHNY and CDR2 SVGAGI come from the germline V gene (reference sequence). The length of the CDR3 is 14 residues. CDR3 amino acids: CASSRQEKSYGYTF. CDR3 DNA: TGTGCCAGCAGCAGACAGGAAAAATCCTATGGCTACACCTTC.

J is TRBJ1-5 and V is TRBV12-3 or TRBV12-4; D perhaps matches TRBD1 (6 bases). CDR3 size: 13 residues. With 3 bases removed from V and 10 bases from J, the gap between germline ends came to 13 bases. CDR3 sequence reads: CASSFGTPYPQHF. The CDR3 coding sequence is TGTGCCAGCAGTTTCGGGACACCCTATCCCCAGCATTTT.

Here the CDR3 DNA reads TGCGCCAGCACGAAAGTGGAGTGTCCCTACAATGAGCAGTTCTTC. Translating it yields CASTKVECPYNEQFF. The chain combines TRBV23-1 with TRBJ2-1, with D uncertain. TRBV23-1 is an open reading frame, and its role is uncertain. V lost 7 bases and J 2 bases, leaving 15 bases between the germline ends. This CDR3 contains 15 residues.

V usage is TRBV5-1 and J usage is TRBJ1-5; D uncertain. Trimming cost V 3 bases and J 3 bases, with 13 bases left between them. The length of the CDR3 is 15 residues. Germline V gives CDR1 SGHRS, CDR2 YFSETQ. CDR3 loop: CASSWLGDFNQPQHF. CDR3 nucleotide sequence: TGCGCCAGCAGCTGGTTAGGAGACTTCAATCAGCCCCAGCATTTT.

The chain joins TRBV24-1 to TRBJ2-1; TRBD2 matches 10 bases. Germline loops: CDR1 KGHDR, CDR2 SFDVKD. The CDR3 totals 13 residues. Trimming removed 9 bases from V and 6 bases from J; junction bases left unmatched: 4. In DNA form, the CDR3 reads TGTGCCACCTTGGCTAGCGGGAGCAATGAGCAGTTCTTC. This gives the protein CATLASGSNEQFF.

The genes are TRBV4-3 and TRBJ2-1; 7 bases line up with TRBD2. With V trimmed by 1 base and J by 0 bases, 0 bases remained unmatched. The germline gives CDR1 LGHNA, CDR2 YSLEER. The CDR3 runs to 15 residues. The CDR3 loop is CASSQGGSSYNEQFF. The CDR3 region has the DNA TGCGCCAGCAGCCAAGGCGGGAGCTCCTACAATGAGCAGTTCTTC.

The V gene is TRBV9, the J gene TRBJ1-1; 8 nucleotides agree with TRBD1. This CDR3 spans 14 amino acids. V lost 3 bases, J lost 4 bases, and 5 bases stayed unmatched. In germline, CDR1 is SGDLS, CDR2 YYNGEE. CDR3 protein: CASSALTGGTEAFF. The CDR3 DNA sequence: TGTGCCAGCAGCGCACTAACAGGGGGCACTGAAGCTTTCTTT. The full variable domain, its missing parts supplied by reference TRBV9 and TRBJ1-1, is DSGVTQTPKHLITATGQRVTLRCSPRSGDLSVYWYQQSLDQGLQFLIQYYNGEERAKGNILERFSAQQFPDLHSELNLSSLELGDSALYFCASSALTGGTEAFFGQGTRLTVV.

The chain uses TRBV6-4 and TRBJ1-5; maybe TRBD1 (6 bases). Trimming removed 8 bases at V and 5 bases at J, with 13 bases between. Germline CDR1 MRHNA, CDR2 SNTAGT. There are 13 residues in the CDR3. The CDR3, as DNA: TGTGCCAGCCGGGACACCGTTTATCAGCCCCAGCATTTT. Translating it yields CASRDTVYQPQHF.